Sequencing of this TCR beta chain was carried out in a study of CD8 T cells in Susac syndrome. Study findings and constraints: It was acknowledged in the study that its TCR sequencing and HLA analysis involved a relatively small number of individuals.

Germline V gene sequence: CDR1 SQVTM, CDR2 ANQGSEA. Trimming cost V 5 bases and J 1 base, with 14 bases left between them. The CDR3 totals 14 residues. Reverse transcription of 0.5 to 1 ug RNA was performed with random hexamers. Multiplex PCR with immunoSEQ amplified the TCR beta CDR3 across 54 Vbeta and 13 Jbeta. From the immunoSEQ multiplex PCR reads, TCRdb called clonotypes with MiXCR, one entry per CDR3 protein. The sample lists 180,000 or so distinct CDR3 sequences; 95% were seen once. Negative magnetic isolation gave CD8+ and CD4+ cells; FACS enriched CD8+ TEMRA. Notes on this clonotype: Its antigen is unidentified.

The V gene is TRBV29-1, the J gene TRBJ1-1; weak D call: TRBD1 (5 bases). This clonotype was sampled from a human donor in good health. The sequenced sample was CD4+ T cells from PBMCs. CDR3 residues: CSVQGGIRNTEAFF. In nucleotides, the CDR3 is TGCAGCGTTCAGGGAGGGATAAGGAACACTGAAGCTTTCTTT.